This T cell receptor beta chain was profiled in a study of blood T cells in healthy people across ages. Across the whole study: For every two T cells, template switching captured about one barcoded beta molecule.

This clonotype was seen ten or more times. Its antigen is currently unknown. Through a sample-barcoded 5' primer and a J-beta primer mix, a second PCR was run for 7 to 11 cycles. TCRdb independently ran MiXCR on the 5' RACE reads; one entry per CDR3 protein. The data show over a million distinct CDR3 sequences, 59% seen once. Germline values: CDR1 SQVTM, CDR2 ANQGSEA. The length of the CDR3 is 14 residues. Losses at the gene ends were 4 bases for V and 10 bases for J; bases not matched to a gene: 12. Findings of the study overall: Diversity was higher, and naive CD4+ cells more numerous, in long-lived donors than in aged donors.

With each sample, at least 5 micrograms of total RNA were extracted. The specimen sequenced was blood. This sequence joins TRBV29-1 and TRBJ2-1, with 8 bases fitting TRBD2. The sequence was obtained from a man aged 18-30 years in good health. Written as DNA, the CDR3 is TGCAGCGTTGCCGACGGGGGGGCTTTTGGAGAGCAGTTCTTC. It specifies CSVADGGAFGEQFF.